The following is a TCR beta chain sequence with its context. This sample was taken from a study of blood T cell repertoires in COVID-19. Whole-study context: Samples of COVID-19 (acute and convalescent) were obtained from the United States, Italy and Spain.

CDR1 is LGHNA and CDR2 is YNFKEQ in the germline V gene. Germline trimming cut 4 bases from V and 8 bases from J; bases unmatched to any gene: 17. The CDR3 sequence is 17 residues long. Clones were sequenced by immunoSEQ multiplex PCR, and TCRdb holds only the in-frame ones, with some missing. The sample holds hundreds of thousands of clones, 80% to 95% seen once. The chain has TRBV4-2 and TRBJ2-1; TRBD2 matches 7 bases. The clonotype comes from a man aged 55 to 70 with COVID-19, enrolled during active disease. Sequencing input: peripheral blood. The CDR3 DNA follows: TGTGCCAGCAGCCCATCTGCTCCTAGCGGAATGGGCGATGAGCAGTTCTTC. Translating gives CASSPSAPSGMGDEQFF.